This TCR beta chain is drawn from a study of control samples from healthy donors and cancer patients. With V trimmed by 4 bases and J by 9 bases, 14 bases remained unmatched. Per the germline V gene, CDR1 is SGHRS and CDR2 is YFSETQ. The CDR3 has 16 amino acids. TCRdb keeps only in-frame clones here, not all; method: immunoSEQ multiplex PCR. Of approximately 150,000 clones in the sample, 75% to 95% were seen once. This TCR derives from a woman aged 40 to 50 in good health. This chain links TRBV5-1 with TRBJ2-1, with 9 nucleotides matching TRBD2. Sample: blood. Here the CDR3 DNA reads TGCGCCAGCAGCCCTCCTGAGAGCGGGGGGCAGGGTGAGCAGTTCTTC. It encodes CASSPPESGGQGEQFF.